These T cell receptor beta chains were read from a single sample in a study of OX40 agonist ivuxolimab in advanced cancers. Repertoires were generated with immunoSEQ multiplex PCR, while TCRdb's copy carries only in-frame clones and drops some. The table lists 81,000 or so clones, about 88% of them singletons. Sequenced material: CD4+ or CD8+ T cells sorted from blood, taken in a trial of the OX40 agonist ivuxolimab. The receptors derive from an adult with an advanced solid tumor such as melanoma, head and neck, liver or kidney cancer. Both conserved end residues are part of each CDR3. Fields, in order: D gene, J gene, V gene, clone size, CDR3 DNA, CDR3 protein. A D gene is named only where the DNA matches it firmly. Expanded clones are given a class, and other clones once, few, many or no size at all.

D gene: TRBD1
J gene: TRBJ1-5
V gene: TRBV7-9
clone size: .
CDR3 DNA: TGTGCCAGCAGCACCTGGACAGGGGTAAATCAGCCCCAGCATTTT
CDR3 protein: CASSTWTGVNQPQHF

D gene: .
J gene: TRBJ1-5
V gene: TRBV4-1
clone size: few
CDR3 DNA: TGCGCCAGCAGCCCCCCCGTGGCCCTCGGCAATCAGCCCCAGCATTTT
CDR3 protein: CASSPPVALGNQPQHF

D gene: TRBD1
J gene: TRBJ1-2
V gene: TRBV6-5
clone size: .
CDR3 DNA: TGTGCCAGCAGTTACACTCGACAGGGGGCGGGAGGCTACACCTTC
CDR3 protein: CASSYTRQGAGGYTF

D gene: .
J gene: TRBJ2-3
V gene: TRBV19
clone size: .
CDR3 DNA: TGTGCCACTAAGGAGGGCAGGGGCACAGATACGCAGTATTTT
CDR3 protein: CATKEGRGTDTQYF

D gene: TRBD1
J gene: TRBJ1-1
V gene: TRBV18
clone size: .
CDR3 DNA: TGTGCCAGCTCACTTACAGGGGCGAACACTGAAGCTTTCTTT
CDR3 protein: CASSLTGANTEAFF

D gene: .
J gene: TRBJ2-1
V gene: TRBV7-3
clone size: once
CDR3 DNA: TGTGCCAGCAGCGACGTCGGGCAGACTGAGCAGTTCTTC
CDR3 protein: CASSDVGQTEQFF

D gene: .
J gene: TRBJ2-7
V gene: TRBV7-9
clone size: .
CDR3 DNA: TGTGCCAGCAGCTCACTAGGAGGGCCGCTGGGAGAGCAGTACTTC
CDR3 protein: CASSSLGGPLGEQYF

D gene: TRBD1
J gene: TRBJ1-2
V gene: TRBV4-2
clone size: .
CDR3 DNA: TGTGCCAGCAGCCAAGGGGACAGGACCATTTTGGGCTATGGCTACACCTTC
CDR3 protein: CASSQGDRTILGYGYTF

D gene: .
J gene: TRBJ2-5
V gene: TRBV5-4
clone size: .
CDR3 DNA: TGTGCCAGCAGCAGACACGAAGCTCGGGAGACCCAGTACTTC
CDR3 protein: CASSRHEARETQYF

D gene: .
J gene: TRBJ1-4
V gene: TRBV7-2
clone size: .
CDR3 DNA: TGTGCCAGCAGCTTACGGGCAGGGGTTGGAAAACTGTTTTTT
CDR3 protein: CASSLRAGVGKLFF